Sequencing of this T cell receptor beta chain was carried out in a study of blood T cell repertoires in COVID-19. Germline-derived CDR1 and CDR2 are LGHDT and YNNKEL (reference sequence). CDR3 length: 15 residues. V gave up 1 base and J gave up 1 base, with 10 bases separating them. Profiling relied on immunoSEQ multiplex PCR, and the TCRdb table lists in-frame clones only, not all of them. The data hold hundreds of thousands of clones, with around 84% observed a single time. The table lists this clone with a count of one. The chain joins TRBV3-1 (or the pseudogene TRBV3-2) to TRBJ1-1; the D gene is possibly TRBD1 (6 bases). The clonotype originates from a man aged 50 or older with acute or convalescent COVID-19. The sample taken for sequencing was peripheral blood. As DNA, the CDR3 is TGTGCCAGCAGCCAAGGGGGACACAGGAACACTGAAGCTTTCTTT. This encodes CASSQGGHRNTEAFF.